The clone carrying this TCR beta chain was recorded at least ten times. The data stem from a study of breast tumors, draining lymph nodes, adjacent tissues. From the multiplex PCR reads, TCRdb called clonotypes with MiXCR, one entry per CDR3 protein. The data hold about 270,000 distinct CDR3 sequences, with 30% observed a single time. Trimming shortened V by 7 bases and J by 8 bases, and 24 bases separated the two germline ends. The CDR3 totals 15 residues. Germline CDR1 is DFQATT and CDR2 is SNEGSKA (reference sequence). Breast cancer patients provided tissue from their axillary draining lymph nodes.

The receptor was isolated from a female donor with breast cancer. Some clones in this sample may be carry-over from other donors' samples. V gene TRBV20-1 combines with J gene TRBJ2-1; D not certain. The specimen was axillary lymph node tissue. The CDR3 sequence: CSVQRRFVAVDEQFF. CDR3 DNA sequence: TGCAGTGTCCAGCGCAGGTTTGTAGCAGTCGATGAGCAGTTCTTC.